The 28 T cell receptor beta chains below were found in one sample sequenced in a study of blood T cell repertoires in COVID-19. Sequencing was performed with immunoSEQ multiplex PCR; in TCRdb, only in-frame clones are kept and a portion is missing. The sample has approximately 230,000 clones, approximately 90% seen once. Sequencing was performed on PBMCs or T cells enriched from blood (not recorded which). The receptors here all came from a woman between 18 and 29 years old who had recovered from COVID-19.

This clone has at least ten counts. The rearrangement uses TRBV4-3 and TRBJ2-5; 8 nucleotides agree with TRBD2. The germline CDR1 and CDR2 sequences are LGHNA and YSLEER. The CDR3 covers 15 residues. V was clipped by 0 bases and J by 5 bases; unmatched bases: 5. The CDR3 sequence: CASSQDRTSWETQYF. Written as DNA, the CDR3 is TGCGCCAGCAGCCAAGACAGGACTAGCTGGGAGACCCAGTACTTC.

This clone has only one observation. The chain carries TRBV7-8 and TRBJ1-5; D unresolved. CDR1 SGHVS and CDR2 FQNEAQ come from the germline V gene. Deletions cut 1 base from V and 9 bases from J, with 10 bases between. The CDR3 sequence is 13 residues long. The CDR3, as DNA: TGTGCCAGCAGCTTAGACTCCCAAAGGCCCCAGCATTTT. This codes for CASSLDSQRPQHF.

V gene TRBV2 combines with J gene TRBJ2-1, with D hard to call. V lost 2 bases to trimming and J lost 4 bases, with 12 bases between them. Germline CDR1 and CDR2: SNHLY and FYNNEI. The CDR3 runs to 15 residues. The DNA for the CDR3 is TGTGCCAGCAGTGAACGTCAGGCTGTATACAATGAGCAGTTCTTC. Its protein is CASSERQAVYNEQFF.

CDR3 in amino acids: CASSQEQATNEKLFF. As DNA, the CDR3 is TGTGCCAGCAGCCAAGAACAAGCAACTAATGAAAAACTGTTTTTT. The rearrangement uses TRBV4-2 and TRBJ1-4; D is undetermined. V gave up 0 bases and J gave up 0 bases, with 5 bases separating them. The CDR3 is 15 amino acids. Germline assignment: CDR1 LGHNA and CDR2 YNFKEQ.

This clone was detected ten times or more. The chain employs TRBV6-4 and TRBJ2-2; 7 bases fit TRBD2. V dropped 3 bases and J dropped 6; count of bases not matched to a gene: 4. Germline V gene sequence: CDR1 MRHNA, CDR2 SNTAGT. This CDR3 spans 14 amino acids. The CDR3, as DNA: TGTGCCAGCAGTGAGGGAGGGGAATCCGGGGAGCTGTTTTTT. Protein product: CASSEGGESGELFF.

The V call is TRBV7-3, the J call TRBJ2-1; 10 nucleotides align to TRBD2. After removal of 5 bases from V and 7 bases from J, the junction contained 14 bases not matched to a gene. Germline values: CDR1 SGHTA, CDR2 FQGTGA. This CDR3 has 17 residues. Here the CDR3 reads CASSPTRSGTSANEQFF. For the CDR3, the DNA is TGTGCCAGCAGCCCGACCCGAAGTGGGACTAGCGCAAATGAGCAGTTCTTC.

V is TRBV5-1 and J is TRBJ1-3, with D unresolved. The CDR3 extends over 14 amino acids. V was pared by 2 bases and J by 0 bases, with 6 bases between. Germline values: CDR1 SGHRS, CDR2 YFSETQ. CDR3 region: CASSLSNSGNTIYF. The DNA for the CDR3 is TGCGCCAGCAGCTTAAGCAACTCTGGAAACACCATATATTTT.

This clone has just one count. The chain joins TRBV20-1 to TRBJ1-3, with D perhaps matching TRBD1 (5 bases). Between the trimmed V and J ends, which lost 3 bases and 0 bases, there was a span of 15 bases. The CDR3 length is 16 residues. Germline V gene lookup returns CDR1 DFQATT and CDR2 SNEGSKA (reference sequence). CDR3 sequence: CSASVPTGPSGNTIYF. CDR3 DNA sequence: TGCAGTGCTAGTGTACCTACAGGTCCCTCTGGAAACACCATATATTTT.

V and J are TRBV7-9 and TRBJ1-3; 9 bases fit TRBD1. CDR1 and CDR2 (germline): SEHNR, FQNEAQ (reference sequence). V dropped 5 bases and J dropped 1; count of bases not matched to a gene: 0. This CDR3 spans 14 amino acids. This CDR3 is CASSGTGSGNTIYF. In nucleotides, the CDR3 is TGTGCCAGCAGCGGGACAGGGTCTGGAAACACCATATATTTT.

The chain recombines TRBV15 with TRBJ2-7, with 8 bases lining up with TRBD2. This CDR3 contains 12 residues. Germline V gives CDR1 LNHNV, CDR2 YYDKDF (reference sequence). With V trimmed by 5 bases and J by 7 bases, 4 bases remained unmatched. As DNA, the CDR3 is TGTGCCACCAGCCATGCGGGGGGAGAGCAGTACTTC. Translating it yields CATSHAGGEQYF.

The gene calls are TRBV19 and TRBJ1-1, with D perhaps matching TRBD1 (5 bases). Germline-derived CDR1 and CDR2 are LNHDA and SQIVND (reference sequence). CDR3 length equals 13 residues. Trimming took 4 bases from V and 7 from J, leaving 13 bases between them. The CDR3 nucleotides read TGTGCCAGTAGTACCCGGGAGGGGATTGAAGCTTTCTTT. Translated, it gives CASSTREGIEAFF.

This chain connects TRBV28 to TRBJ2-2; D remains ambiguous. Germline assignment: CDR1 MDHEN and CDR2 SYDVKM. The CDR3 runs 12 residues. The CDR3 DNA follows: TGTGTTACTGTCGCGAACACCGGGGAGCTGTTTTTT. Protein: CVTVANTGELFF.

CDR3 loop: CASSHSGNAYNSPLHF. CDR3 nucleotides: TGTGCCAGCAGCCATTCGGGGAACGCCTATAATTCACCCCTCCACTTT. This sequence joins TRBV3-1 (or the pseudogene TRBV3-2) and TRBJ1-6; D uncertain. CDR1 is LGHDT, CDR2 YNNKEL, per germline (reference sequence). Trimming shortened V by 3 bases and J by 2 bases, and 11 bases separated the two germline ends. The CDR3 extends over 16 amino acids.

V is TRBV18 and J is TRBJ2-7; 12 bases align to TRBD2. The germline V gene encodes CDR1 KGHSH and CDR2 LQKENI. The CDR3 extends over 15 amino acids. V shed 5 bases and J 2 bases; nucleotides not matched to a gene: 4. CDR3 region: CASSLSSGGAYEQYF. In nucleotides, the CDR3 is TGTGCCAGCTCATTGTCTAGCGGGGGGGCCTACGAGCAGTACTTC. Supplemented by reference TRBV18 and TRBJ2-7, the full variable domain reads NAGVMQNPRHLVRRRGQEARLRCSPMKGHSHVYWYRQLPEEGLKFMVYLQKENIIDESGMPKERFSAEFPKEGPSILRIQQVVRGDSAAYFCASSLSSGGAYEQYFGPGTRLTVT.

The chain combines TRBV24-1 with TRBJ2-1; 9 bases agree with TRBD2. Germline-derived CDR1 and CDR2 are KGHDR and SFDVKD. With V trimmed by 3 bases and J by 6 bases, 2 bases remained unmatched. The CDR3 runs to 14 residues. The CDR3 loop is CATSDPTSGNEQFF. The CDR3 region has the DNA TGTGCCACCAGTGATCCGACTAGCGGCAATGAGCAGTTCTTC.

The V and J genes are TRBV3-1 (or the pseudogene TRBV3-2) and TRBJ1-2; 8 nucleotides match TRBD1. Germline V gives CDR1 LGHDT, CDR2 YNNKEL (reference sequence). The V and J ends lost 0 bases and 5 bases, in that order; junction bases with no gene match: 2. CDR3 length: 14 amino acids. CDR3 sequence reads: CASSQDWTGYGYTF. The DNA of the CDR3 is TGTGCCAGCAGCCAAGATTGGACAGGGTATGGCTACACCTTC.

A remark on this clone: Its ends do not fully match the called genes, so a read error is possible. This sequence joins TRBV5-8 and TRBJ1-2; D possibly corresponds to TRBD1 (5 bases). The germline V gene encodes CDR1 SGHTS and CDR2 YDEGEE. The CDR3 totals 11 residues. CDR3 amino acids: CASSLLGAYSF. The CDR3 DNA is TGTGCCAGCAGCTTGTTAGGGGCATACTCCTTC.

The genes are TRBV6-2 or TRBV6-3 and TRBJ2-3; TRBD2 matches 16 bases. J was trimmed by 4 bases and V by 7 bases; bases with no gene match: 14. Per germline, CDR1 MNHEY and CDR2 SVGEGT. The CDR3 covers 19 residues. The CDR3 nucleotides are TGTGCCAGCACCCCAGTAGGGACTAGCGGGGGGGCCGGGGCAGATACGCAGTATTTT. This gives the protein CASTPVGTSGGAGADTQYF.

This chain uses TRBV2 with TRBJ1-1; 9 bases line up with TRBD1. Germline trimming cut 4 bases from V and 2 bases from J; bases unmatched to any gene: 5. The germline V gene encodes CDR1 SNHLY and CDR2 FYNNEI. This CDR3 region has 15 residues. In nucleotides, the CDR3 is TGTGCCAGCAGTGGGGGGACAGGGATCAACACTGAAGCTTTCTTT. Protein: CASSGGTGINTEAFF.

This rearrangement joins TRBV3-1 (or the pseudogene TRBV3-2) to TRBJ2-5; 7 bases align to TRBD2. Looked up from germline, CDR1 is LGHDT and CDR2 is YNNKEL (reference sequence). This CDR3 has 17 residues. V lost 1 base to trimming and J lost 1 base; unmatched junction nucleotides: 9. CDR3 in DNA: TGTGCCAGCAGCCAAGGGCAAGGGACTACACTCCAAGAGACCCAGTACTTC. Amino acid sequence: CASSQGQGTTLQETQYF.

CDR3 amino acids: CASSFGGPGGDTQYF. CDR3 in DNA: TGTGCCAGCAGCTTTGGCGGGCCGGGGGGAGATACGCAGTATTTT. This chain uses TRBV5-4 with TRBJ2-3; TRBD2 matches at 7 bases. V lost 2 bases to trimming and J lost 5 bases; unmatched junction nucleotides: 8. CDR3 length equals 15 residues. CDR1 SGHNT and CDR2 YYREEE come from the germline V gene (reference sequence).

The chain has TRBV27 and TRBJ1-2; 7 bases are a match to TRBD1. The germline V gene encodes CDR1 MNHEY and CDR2 SMNVEV (reference sequence). The V segment lost 6 bases and the J segment 6 bases; nucleotides outside the gene matches: 10. The length of the CDR3 is 14 residues. The CDR3, as DNA: TGTGCCAGCAGACCCTACAGGGGCGGGGATGGCTACACCTTC. It translates to CASRPYRGGDGYTF.

V usage is TRBV6-6 and J usage is TRBJ2-3; TRBD2 agrees at 8 bases. The J segment lost 2 bases and the V segment lost 5 bases, leaving 12 bases of the junction unmatched. CDR3 size: 17 residues. Germline V gives CDR1 MNHNY, CDR2 SVGAGI (reference sequence). The CDR3 region has the DNA TGTGCCAGCAGTCGGGCGGGAGGACTAATTACCACAGATACGCAGTATTTT. Amino acid sequence: CASSRAGGLITTDTQYF.

The rearrangement uses TRBV7-9 and TRBJ2-2; 7 nucleotides match TRBD1. The germline V gene encodes CDR1 SEHNR and CDR2 FQNEAQ (reference sequence). V trimming: 5 bases; J trimming: 2 bases; junction bases outside the gene matches: 5. The CDR3 is made up of 15 amino acids. The CDR3 region has the DNA TGTGCCAGCAGCGCCGGGACAGCTAACACCGGGGAGCTGTTTTTT. As protein: CASSAGTANTGELFF.

This clone was recorded only once. The rearrangement uses TRBV29-1 and TRBJ1-2; 7 bases align to TRBD1. The CDR3 totals 11 residues. CDR1 and CDR2 (germline): SQVTM, ANQGSEA. Trimming at V came to 6 bases and at J to 8 bases, leaving 6 bases not matched to a gene. As DNA, the CDR3 is TGCAGCGTACCCGACAGGGCGGGCTACACCTTC. Translating gives CSVPDRAGYTF.

This clone appeared a few times. This CDR3 reads CASSLLWGSKNIQYF. The CDR3 nucleotides are TGTGCCAGCAGTTTACTCTGGGGCTCCAAAAACATTCAGTACTTC. V and J are TRBV27 and TRBJ2-4, with D perhaps matching TRBD1 (5 bases). The CDR3 consists of 15 residues. From germline, CDR1 is MNHEY and CDR2 SMNVEV (reference sequence). The V end lost 2 bases, the J end lost 2 bases, and 10 bases lay between the germline ends.

The V call is TRBV19, the J call TRBJ1-2; D is unresolved. Per germline, CDR1 LNHDA and CDR2 SQIVND (reference sequence). The CDR3 is 15 residues long. V gave up 3 bases and J gave up 4 bases, with 15 bases separating them. The CDR3 DNA reads as TGTGCCAGTAGTATGCTATCTGAGGAGATCTATGGCTACACCTTC. This encodes CASSMLSEEIYGYTF.

The chain uses TRBV7-9 and TRBJ1-1, with D hard to call. V gave up 4 bases and J gave up 5 bases, with 14 bases separating them. Germline V CDR1 and CDR2: SEHNR, FQNEAQ (reference sequence). This CDR3 has 14 amino acids. The CDR3 region has the DNA TGTGCCAGCAGCTCCCAGGAAAGGAGGACTGAAGCTTTCTTT. Amino acid sequence: CASSSQERRTEAFF.